The clone carrying this T cell receptor (beta chain) came up once. The germline V gene encodes CDR1 SGHTS and CDR2 YDEGEE. V lost 3 bases, J lost 8 bases, and 12 bases lay in between. The CDR3 totals 13 residues. These data originate in a study of blood T cell repertoires in COVID-19. In the original processing: Amplifying reference gene primers gave estimates of nucleated cell counts. TCRdb's copy holds only in-frame clones and misses some; the assay was immunoSEQ multiplex PCR. V, J and clone size are taken as reported in that table, and D and trimming were inferred from the DNA itself. The sample holds a few hundred thousand clones; around 83% are singletons and the top ten take 3.4%.

The rearrangement uses TRBV5-8 and TRBJ1-3; D ambiguous. Sequencing was done on a sample of peripheral blood. The source is a woman between 18 and 29 years old with acute or convalescent COVID-19. The CDR3 reads CASSSPGGHTIYF. CDR3 nucleotides: TGTGCCAGCAGCTCCCCCGGAGGGCACACCATATATTTT.